Shown below are 26 T cell receptor beta chains from a single sample sequenced in a study of CD8 T cells in ankylosing spondylitis. MiXCR, run by TCRdb on the 5' RACE reads, gives a single entry per CDR3 protein. The sample gives just over 150,000 distinct CDR3 sequences, around 17% of which show up once; about 8.2% is in the top ten. Input material: blood, either unsorted or a sorted T cell fraction (not recorded which). All receptors derive from a male donor with ankylosing spondylitis or in good health (not recorded which).

This clonotype has a handful of counts. The chain has TRBV11-2 and TRBJ2-7, with D perhaps given as TRBD1 or TRBD2 (6 bases each). Germline CDR1 and CDR2: SGHAT and FQNNGV. The ends were cut back, 5 bases at V and 5 bases at J, with 13 bases in the middle. The CDR3 consists of 13 residues. The CDR3 region is CASSRGTLDEQYF. In DNA form, the CDR3 reads TGTGCCAGCAGCCGGGGGACATTGGACGAGCAGTACTTC.

This clonotype appeared many times. The V call is TRBV4-1, the J call TRBJ2-3; maybe TRBD1 (6 bases). This CDR3 spans 20 amino acids. V dropped 0 bases and J dropped 4 bases, with 26 bases sitting between them. From germline, CDR1 is MGHRA and CDR2 YSYEKL. The CDR3 spells CASSQELAERSGVSPDTQYF. DNA of the CDR3: TGCGCCAGCAGCCAAGAGCTTGCGGAGCGGTCAGGGGTTTCCCCAGATACGCAGTATTTT.

This clonotype was observed many times. The rearrangement uses TRBV27 and TRBJ2-7; possible D gene TRBD2, 6 bases. Germline-derived CDR1 and CDR2 are MNHEY and SMNVEV (reference sequence). CDR3 length: 14 amino acids. Trimming took off 3 bases at V and 2 bases at J, with 11 bases between the two ends. This CDR3 is CASSLSGTPYEQYF. For the CDR3, the DNA is TGTGCCAGCAGTTTGTCAGGGACTCCCTACGAGCAGTACTTC.

This clonotype was counted only a few times. The chain recombines TRBV11-2 with TRBJ1-6; unclear D gene. CDR3 length: 15 residues. Trimming pared 4 bases from V and 8 bases from J, leaving 15 bases between. Germline V gene lookup returns CDR1 SGHAT and CDR2 FQNNGV. The CDR3 nucleotides are TGTGCCAGCAGCTCTCCGGGCCGGCGGGATTCACCCCTCCACTTT. Translating gives CASSSPGRRDSPLHF.

The CDR3 reads CASSQDGTSDRTDTQYF. The CDR3 nucleotides are TGTGCCAGCAGCCAGGACGGGACTAGCGACCGCACAGATACGCAGTATTTT. The chain employs TRBV3-1 and TRBJ2-3; 10 positions agree with TRBD2. The CDR3 extends over 17 amino acids. The trim removed 3 bases at V and 1 base at J, leaving 7 bases unmatched. Germline CDR1 is LGHDT and CDR2 is YNNKEL (reference sequence).

This clonotype has ten or more counts. The CDR3 reads CASSYVTNTGELFF. CDR3 sequence (DNA): TGTGCCAGCAGCTACGTAACGAACACCGGGGAGCTGTTTTTT. This chain connects TRBV7-9 to TRBJ2-2; D unclear. Per the germline V gene, CDR1 is SEHNR and CDR2 is FQNEAQ (reference sequence). This CDR3 comprises 14 residues. With 4 bases removed from V and 0 bases from J, the gap between germline ends came to 6 bases.

J is TRBJ2-3 and V is TRBV29-1, with 7 bases that match TRBD2. After removal of 0 bases from V and 4 bases from J, the junction contained 10 bases not matched to a gene. The germline V gene has CDR1 SQVTM and CDR2 ANQGSEA. This CDR3 region has 16 residues. In nucleotides, the CDR3 is TGCAGCGTTGAAGATCGGGTGGGAGGGCCTGCAGATACGCAGTATTTT. This codes for CSVEDRVGGPADTQYF.

This clonotype was seen at least ten times. V is TRBV5-6 and J is TRBJ2-1; D uncertain. V shed 2 bases and J shed 0 bases, with 6 bases lying between them. Per the germline V gene, CDR1 is SGHDT and CDR2 is YYEEEE. The CDR3 is 14 residues long. CDR3 sequence: CASSFQYSYNEQFF. The CDR3 DNA reads TGTGCCAGCAGCTTCCAGTACTCCTACAATGAGCAGTTCTTC.

V is TRBV6-5 and J is TRBJ1-4, with a weak D call TRBD1 (6 bases). V lost 5 bases and J 7 bases, leaving 17 bases between the germline ends. The CDR3 runs 15 residues. The germline gives CDR1 MNHEY, CDR2 SVGAGI. The CDR3 loop reads CASSTRGQSREKLFF. CDR3 sequence (DNA): TGTGCCAGCAGTACCAGAGGACAGTCTCGTGAAAAACTGTTTTTT.

The genes are TRBV16 and TRBJ1-6; D is undetermined. The ends were cut back, 4 bases at V and 5 bases at J, with 9 bases in the middle. The germline V gene has CDR1 KGHSY and CDR2 FQNENV. The CDR3 loop spans 14 amino acids. The CDR3 protein is CASSRPINNSPLHF. As DNA, the CDR3 is TGTGCCAGCAGCCGCCCGATTAATAATTCACCCCTCCACTTT.

The V call is TRBV7-2, the J call TRBJ1-2; D possibly corresponds to TRBD1 (5 bases). CDR3 length: 14 residues. Trimming cost V 5 bases and J 2 bases, with 12 bases left between them. CDR1 is SGHTA and CDR2 is FQGNSA in the germline V gene. Written as DNA, the CDR3 is TGTGCCAGCAGCCCCTTCGACAGAAACTATGGCTACACCTTC. Translated: CASSPFDRNYGYTF.

This clonotype was observed a handful of times. CDR3 amino acids: CASSPRTGSKGYTF. In DNA, the CDR3 is TGTGCCAGCAGTCCCAGGACAGGTTCGAAAGGCTACACCTTC. The rearrangement links TRBV12-3 or TRBV12-4 to TRBJ1-2; 7 bases fit TRBD1. The CDR3 length is 14 residues. The trim removed 5 bases at V and 8 bases at J, leaving 11 bases unmatched.

This clonotype was observed a few times. CDR3 DNA sequence: TGTGCCAGCAGCCTCTGGGGTCCCGGCACAGATACGCAGTATTTT. This encodes CASSLWGPGTDTQYF. The chain combines TRBV13 with TRBJ2-3; D gene unclear. With 5 bases removed from V and 1 base from J, the gap between germline ends came to 13 bases. CDR3 length: 15 amino acids. Looked up from germline, CDR1 is PRHDT and CDR2 is FYEKMQ (reference sequence).

V and J are TRBV21-1 and TRBJ2-7. TRBV21-1 is described as a pseudogene. The CDR3 has 14 amino acids. The CDR3 DNA sequence: TGTGCCAGCAGCCAGGCATGGCCGCCTACAGAGCAGTACTTC. It encodes CASSQAWPPTEQYF.

In its sample, this clonotype was seen a few times. V usage is TRBV24-1 and J usage is TRBJ2-2; perhaps TRBD1 as D (5 bases). V shed 5 bases and J shed 0 bases, with 15 bases lying between them. The CDR3 is made up of 17 amino acids. Germline assignment: CDR1 KGHDR and CDR2 SFDVKD. The CDR3 DNA sequence: TGTGCCACCAGTGCAGGGCTGAGGAGACCGAACACCGGGGAGCTGTTTTTT. It translates to CATSAGLRRPNTGELFF.

Of note for this clonotype: This may arise from a read error, as a much more abundant clone is one base away. This chain connects TRBV5-4 to TRBJ2-3; 10 bases are a match to TRBD2. Germline V gene data show CDR1 as SGHNT and CDR2 as YYREEE (reference sequence). This CDR3 region has 15 residues. CDR3 sequence reads: CASSRLAGSTDRQYF. CDR3 nucleotides: TGTGCCAGCAGCCGACTAGCGGGCAGCACAGATAGGCAGTATTTT.

This clonotype was detected only once. The chain combines TRBV28 with TRBJ2-5; D possibly corresponds to TRBD2 (5 bases). The germline V gene encodes CDR1 MDHEN and CDR2 SYDVKM. V lost 7 bases and J 6 bases, leaving 12 bases between the germline ends. There are 12 residues in the CDR3. The CDR3 loop reads CASIGDRKTQYF. CDR3 nucleotides: TGTGCCAGCATCGGGGATCGGAAGACCCAGTACTTC.

This clonotype was detected only a few times. The chain employs TRBV19 and TRBJ1-2; TRBD1 is a possible D gene (5 bases). The CDR3 totals 13 residues. V lost 9 bases to trimming and J lost 4 bases, with 15 bases between them. The V gene's germline CDR1 is LNHDA and CDR2 SQIVND (reference sequence). CDR3 region: CASSPRGAYGYTF. The CDR3 DNA reads as TGTGCCAGCTCCCCGAGGGGCGCCTATGGCTACACCTTC.

This clonotype appeared many times. The chain uses TRBV20-1 and TRBJ2-1; TRBD2 matches 10 bases. The CDR3 runs 15 residues. Germline V gene data show CDR1 as DFQATT and CDR2 as SNEGSKA (reference sequence). The ends lost 0 bases at V and 3 bases at J; junction bases unmatched: 2. The CDR3 DNA reads as TGCAGTGCTAGAGAACCTAGCGGGAGCTACAATGAGCAGTTCTTC. Protein: CSAREPSGSYNEQFF.

This clonotype is a singleton in its sample. The rearrangement uses TRBV7-2 and TRBJ2-3; 8 bases fit TRBD1. The germline V gene has CDR1 SGHTA and CDR2 FQGNSA. The V segment lost 5 bases and the J segment 4 bases; nucleotides outside the gene matches: 8. The CDR3 consists of 15 residues. The CDR3 DNA is TGTGCCAGCAGCGCTACAGGGGGGTACGCAGATACGCAGTATTTT. Protein product: CASSATGGYADTQYF.

This clonotype was recorded a few times. V is TRBV20-1 and J is TRBJ1-1; D gene uncertain. The CDR3 runs 12 residues. V was shortened by 0 bases and J by 1 base, with 3 bases between the two germline ends. Germline V CDR1 and CDR2: DFQATT, SNEGSKA (reference sequence). The CDR3 DNA is TGCAGTGCTAGAGACCCGAACACTGAAGCTTTCTTT. Its translation is CSARDPNTEAFF.

This clonotype was observed a handful of times. The rearrangement links TRBV29-1 to TRBJ2-3; D might be TRBD1 (6 bases). The CDR3 totals 15 residues. Trimming left V 8 bases short and J 1 base short, with 19 bases between. CDR1 is SQVTM and CDR2 is ANQGSEA in the germline V gene. This CDR3 is CSLVRAGEGTDTQYF. CDR3 DNA sequence: TGCAGCCTCGTAAGGGCAGGGGAAGGCACAGATACGCAGTATTTT.

The table lists this clonotype with many counts. The chain couples TRBV19 to TRBJ2-1; D call uncertain. Deletions cut 2 bases from V and 1 base from J, with 12 bases between. The CDR3 length is 16 residues. The germline gives CDR1 LNHDA, CDR2 SQIVND (reference sequence). The CDR3 loop is CASSILPRWSYNEQFF. The CDR3 DNA is TGTGCCAGTAGTATACTCCCCAGGTGGTCCTACAATGAGCAGTTCTTC.

Turning to this clonotype: A much larger clone differs from this one at a single base, so this may be a read error. The chain links TRBV5-6 to TRBJ2-2, with unresolved D. The germline V gene encodes CDR1 SGHDT and CDR2 YYEEEE. Trimming pared 6 bases from V and 3 bases from J, leaving 9 bases between. The CDR3 length is 13 residues. The CDR3 nucleotides read TGTGCCAGCAACCCACAGTACACCGGGGAGCTGTTTTTT. Protein: CASNPQYTGELFF.

This rearrangement joins TRBV7-6 to TRBJ1-1, with TRBD1 matching 9 bases. The V gene end was trimmed by 2 bases and the J gene end by 4 bases; junction bases not matched to a gene: 5. The length of the CDR3 is 15 residues. Germline CDR1 is SGHVS and CDR2 is FNYEAQ. As DNA, the CDR3 is TGTGCCAGCAGCTTAAGGGCGACAGGGGGCACTGAAGCTTTCTTT. The encoded protein is CASSLRATGGTEAFF.

This clonotype was detected many times. The chain employs TRBV7-6 and TRBJ2-1; 7 positions match TRBD2. This CDR3 has 17 amino acids. J gave up 3 bases and V 1 base, and 9 bases lay outside the gene matches. The V gene's germline CDR1 is SGHVS and CDR2 FNYEAQ. CDR3 amino acids: CASSLEVPSGHYNEQFF. CDR3 sequence (DNA): TGTGCCAGCAGCTTAGAAGTACCTAGCGGCCACTACAATGAGCAGTTCTTC.